The T cell receptor beta chain described here comes from a study of control samples from healthy donors and cancer patients. Germline CDR1 and CDR2: LNHDA and SQIVND (reference sequence). The CDR3 covers 14 residues. Some clones are missing from TCRdb's copy, which holds only in-frame ones; the method was immunoSEQ multiplex PCR. Of 90,000 or so clones listed, about 88% are singletons. This clonotype was sampled from a man aged 70-80 years with lung cancer. Input material: PBMCs. The J gene is TRBJ2-3, the V gene TRBV19; D may be TRBD2 (7 bases). CDR3 nucleotide sequence: TGTGCGGCGTCTAGGGGGGGACCCACAGATACGCAGTATTTT. Translated: CAASRGGPTDTQYF.